Presented here are 12 T cell receptor beta chains from one specimen sequenced in a study of OX40 agonist ivuxolimab in advanced cancers. Some clones are missing from TCRdb's copy, which holds only in-frame ones; the method was immunoSEQ multiplex PCR. The sample contains approximately 99,000 clones, roughly 90% of which appear only once. The source material was CD4+ or CD8+ T cells sorted from blood, sampled in a trial of the OX40 agonist ivuxolimab. Receptors originate from an adult with an advanced solid tumor such as melanoma, head and neck, liver or kidney cancer.

J is TRBJ2-7 and V is TRBV5-8, with D tentatively TRBD2 (6 bases). The CDR3 extends over 15 amino acids. CDR1 is SGHTS and CDR2 is YDEGEE in the germline V gene. The V end was cut by 0 bases, the J end by 2 bases, with 12 bases between. As DNA, the CDR3 is TGTGCCAGCAGCTTGGCGCGCGGGGCCACCTACGAGCAGTACTTC. This encodes CASSLARGATYEQYF.

The chain has TRBV29-1 and TRBJ1-1; 8 positions agree with TRBD1. CDR3 length equals 14 residues. Per the germline V gene, CDR1 is SQVTM and CDR2 is ANQGSEA. V gave up 5 bases and J gave up 5 bases; unmatched junction bases: 10. Written as DNA, the CDR3 is TGCAGCGTTCAAAAGGACAGGGCAAAAACTGAAGCTTTCTTT. It is translated as CSVQKDRAKTEAFF. Using reference TRBV29-1 and TRBJ1-1 for the parts outside the CDR3, the full variable domain is SAVISQKPSRDICQRGTSLTIQCQVDSQVTMMFWYRQQPGQSLTLIATANQGSEATYESGFVIDKFPISRPNLTFSTLTVSNMSPEDSSIYLCSVQKDRAKTEAFFGQGTRLTVV.

This chain links TRBV11-2 with TRBJ2-1; TRBD1 agrees at 12 bases. Losses at the gene ends were 8 bases for V and 7 bases for J; bases not matched to a gene: 9. CDR3 size: 15 residues. Germline V gene sequence: CDR1 SGHAT, CDR2 FQNNGV. The CDR3 sequence is CASRHGTGGGNEQFF. CDR3 coding DNA: TGTGCCAGCCGTCACGGGACAGGGGGCGGGAATGAGCAGTTCTTC.

CDR3 sequence reads: CASSFWTGDNEQYF. As DNA, the CDR3 is TGTGCCAGCAGCTTTTGGACAGGGGATAACGAGCAGTACTTC. This chain joins TRBV11-3 and TRBJ2-7; TRBD1 matches at 9 bases. The CDR3 consists of 14 residues. Germline V gives CDR1 SGHNT, CDR2 YENEEA. J lost 5 bases, V lost 3 bases, and 5 bases had no gene match.

The chain has TRBV4-2 and TRBJ2-1, with 9 bases that match TRBD2. This CDR3 contains 16 residues. Germline assignment: CDR1 LGHNA and CDR2 YNFKEQ. Germline trimming cut 2 bases from V and 2 bases from J; bases unmatched to any gene: 4. As DNA, the CDR3 is TGTGCCAGCAGCCAAAAGACTAGCGGAGCCTACAATGAGCAGTTCTTC. It codes for CASSQKTSGAYNEQFF.

The chain joins TRBV6-1 to TRBJ1-5; TRBD1 agrees at 10 bases. With V trimmed by 5 bases and J by 3 bases, 4 bases remained unmatched. In germline, CDR1 is MNHNS, CDR2 SASEGT. The CDR3 length is 15 residues. As DNA, the CDR3 is TGTGCCAGCAGTAGACAGGGGGCGGACAATCAGCCCCAGCATTTT. Protein product: CASSRQGADNQPQHF.

V usage is TRBV18 and J usage is TRBJ2-1; D uncertain. Germline V lookup: CDR1 KGHSH, CDR2 LQKENI. The CDR3 is 11 amino acids. V was clipped by 3 bases and J by 10 bases, with 7 bases between them. For the CDR3, the DNA is TGTGCCAGCTCACCGGGCCCCGAGCAGTTCTTC. Translation gives CASSPGPEQFF. Based on the CDR3 plus reference TRBV18 and TRBJ2-1, the full variable domain is NAGVMQNPRHLVRRRGQEARLRCSPMKGHSHVYWYRQLPEEGLKFMVYLQKENIIDESGMPKERFSAEFPKEGPSILRIQQVVRGDSAAYFCASSPGPEQFFGPGTRLTVL.

This clone has just one count. Here the CDR3 reads CASSLDPTNEKLFF. CDR3 in DNA: TGTGCCAGCAGCTTGGATCCAACTAATGAAAAACTGTTTTTT. The chain uses TRBV5-6 and TRBJ1-4, with D hard to call. The CDR3 loop spans 14 amino acids. The germline V gene has CDR1 SGHDT and CDR2 YYEEEE. Between the trimmed V and J ends, which lost 0 bases and 0 bases, there was a span of 3 bases.

V is TRBV5-6 and J is TRBJ1-3, with 8 bases lining up with TRBD1. Germline values: CDR1 SGHDT, CDR2 YYEEEE. V was pared by 4 bases and J by 0 bases, with 6 bases of the junction left unmatched. This CDR3 has 16 residues. The CDR3 DNA reads TGTGCCAGCAGCCGGGACAGGAGAGGCTCTGGAAACACCATATATTTT. This gives the protein CASSRDRRGSGNTIYF.

This clone is labeled as medium-sized. CDR3 sequence (DNA): TGTGCCAGCAGCTTAGAGTCGTCCAAGGGCCAGTACTTC. This translates into CASSLESSKGQYF. This chain uses TRBV7-2 with TRBJ2-5; D uncertain. V shed 1 base and J shed 10 bases, with 13 bases lying between them. This CDR3 is 13 amino acids long. Looked up from germline, CDR1 is SGHTA and CDR2 is FQGNSA.

The chain couples TRBV5-1 to TRBJ1-2, with D hard to call. Per the germline V gene, CDR1 is SGHRS and CDR2 is YFSETQ. The CDR3 contains 12 residues. Trimming stripped 2 bases from V and 8 bases from J, with 10 bases between. CDR3 amino acids: CASSFGEGGYTF. The CDR3 region has the DNA TGCGCCAGCAGCTTCGGTGAAGGGGGCTACACCTTC.

The chain uses TRBV6-5 and TRBJ1-4, with no clear D. CDR1 is MNHEY, CDR2 SVGAGI, per germline. Trimming took off 7 bases at V and 7 bases at J, with 16 bases between the two ends. The CDR3 is 14 amino acids. The CDR3 sequence is CASKPGLIGEKLFF. CDR3 DNA sequence: TGTGCCAGCAAACCAGGACTGATTGGTGAAAAACTGTTTTTT.